The text below deals with one T cell receptor (beta chain). Antigen: not known. These data are taken from a study of T cell responses to AZD1222 COVID-19 vaccine. The study's findings and limits: Repertoires were obtained solely post-peak T cell response. Within unmutated variant regions lay the reported targets of nearly half of spike-specific TCRs. The study found Spike-specific TCR breadth and depth rose after two AZD1222 doses.

TCRdb keeps only in-frame clones here, not all; method: immunoSEQ multiplex PCR. The repertoire holds 90,000 to 120,000 clones, with 90% to 95% as singletons. The CDR3 runs 14 residues. Germline values: CDR1 SGDLS, CDR2 YYNGEE. J gave up 4 bases and V 2 bases, and 5 bases lay outside the gene matches. Material: peripheral blood, obtained on day 0 of AZD1222 vaccination. The sequence came from an adult in good health. The chain carries TRBV9 and TRBJ1-1; 7 nucleotides match TRBD1. DNA of the CDR3: TGTGCCAGCAGCGTGGAACAGGGGTCCACTGAAGCTTTCTTT. Translating gives CASSVEQGSTEAFF.